The clone carrying this T cell receptor (beta chain) has just a few counts. The CDR3 sequence is 12 residues long. Germline V gene data show CDR1 as MNHNS and CDR2 as SASEGT. Trimming cost V 3 bases and J 11 bases, with 13 bases left between them. The table came from immunoSEQ multiplex PCR; TCRdb's copy has only in-frame clones and leaves some out. The profile shows some 700,000 clones, approximately 83% of them singletons. The data were taken from a study of shared T cell receptors in the human thymus. This sample also belongs to another study, concerning human thymus T cells. This second study notes: Thymus specimens were resections from corrective heart surgery. Thymic TCR repertoires of unrelated people reportedly overlapped highly.

The chain carries TRBV6-1 and TRBJ1-1; D remains ambiguous. Sequenced: thymocytes. The sequence came from a girl in the first two years of life with a congenital heart defect. CDR3 nucleotides: TGTGCCAGCAGTGAGCGGTACGGAAACGCTTTCTTT. It encodes CASSERYGNAFF.